These 14 T cell receptor beta chains originate from one sample sequenced in a study of spatial heterogeneity in lung cancer. MiXCR, applied by TCRdb to the 5' RACE reads, yields one record per CDR3 protein. The sample consists of about 82,000 distinct CDR3 sequences, around an eighth of them appearing once. Time point described: sample taken at primary tumor resection. Unsorted samples of tumor, nontumor lung or frozen PBMC had their whole RNA sequenced. The specimen comprised PBMCs, sampled at surgery. The receptors come from a male donor with early-stage non-small cell lung cancer.

This clonotype has only a few counts. This chain links TRBV7-3 with TRBJ2-1; D is unresolved. V was cut by 3 bases and J by 8 bases, with 11 bases left in between. The CDR3 is made up of 13 amino acids. Germline V gene data show CDR1 as SGHTA and CDR2 as FQGTGA. CDR3 sequence reads: CASSFLQGYEQFF. The CDR3 DNA follows: TGTGCCAGCAGCTTCTTGCAAGGGTATGAGCAGTTCTTC.

The chain uses TRBV29-1 and TRBJ2-7; possible D gene TRBD1, 5 bases. Trimming removed 7 bases at V and 3 bases at J, with 16 bases between. Germline V gene lookup returns CDR1 SQVTM and CDR2 ANQGSEA. There are 13 residues in the CDR3. The CDR3 is CSALGQGNYEQYF. The DNA of the CDR3 is TGCAGCGCCCTAGGGCAGGGAAACTACGAGCAGTACTTC.

This clonotype was seen repeatedly, ten times or more. This chain links TRBV5-1 with TRBJ2-1, with D possibly being TRBD1 (6 bases). Trimming cost V 0 bases and J 5 bases, with 6 bases left between them. The CDR3 length is 13 residues. CDR1 is SGHRS, CDR2 YFSETQ, per germline. The CDR3 spells CASSLAGDNEQFF. DNA for the CDR3: TGCGCCAGCAGCTTGGCAGGGGACAATGAGCAGTTCTTC.

Only a few counts were recorded for this clonotype. The chain has TRBV5-4 and TRBJ2-1; maybe TRBD2 (7 bases). The CDR3 loop spans 17 amino acids. The ends were cut back, 9 bases at V and 7 bases at J, with 29 bases in the middle. Germline V lookup: CDR1 SGHNT, CDR2 YYREEE (reference sequence). In DNA, the CDR3 is TGTGCCATTACTTACCGAGGGGGAGGGCCGCCGGGGAATGAGCAGTTCTTC. It translates to CAITYRGGGPPGNEQFF.

The chain is built from TRBV10-3 and TRBJ2-2, with 11 nucleotides matching TRBD2. Germline lookup yields CDR1 ENHRY and CDR2 SYGVKD. This CDR3 region has 16 residues. The trim removed 10 bases at V and 0 bases at J, leaving 7 bases unmatched. The CDR3 spells CATGTSGNANTGELFF. The CDR3 bases are TGTGCCACCGGGACTAGCGGAAACGCGAACACCGGGGAGCTGTTTTTT.

This clonotype was counted at least ten times. V and J are TRBV7-3 and TRBJ1-1, with 7 bases matching TRBD1. CDR3 size: 14 residues. V lost 5 bases and J lost 1; bases outside the gene matches: 4. Germline V gene sequence: CDR1 SGHTA, CDR2 FQGTGA. CDR3 protein: CASSPGTANTEAFF. The CDR3 region has the DNA TGTGCCAGCAGCCCGGGGACAGCGAACACTGAAGCTTTCTTT.

The rearrangement joins TRBV29-1 to TRBJ2-2; possibly TRBD1 for D (5 bases). Per the germline V gene, CDR1 is SQVTM and CDR2 is ANQGSEA. V dropped 7 bases and J dropped 7 bases, with 19 bases sitting between them. CDR3 length equals 14 residues. The CDR3 sequence: CSALIWGAGGELFF. The DNA for the CDR3 is TGCAGCGCCTTGATATGGGGCGCAGGCGGGGAGCTGTTTTTT.

The CDR3 spells CAFIRGSGPWDTQYF. CDR3 bases: TGTGCCTTCATAAGGGGTAGCGGGCCCTGGGATACGCAGTATTTT. The chain combines TRBV30 with TRBJ2-3, with 7 bases lining up with TRBD2. The V segment lost 7 bases and the J segment 6 bases; nucleotides outside the gene matches: 16. The germline V gene encodes CDR1 GTSNPN and CDR2 SVGIG (reference sequence). This CDR3 is 15 amino acids long.

In its sample, this clonotype was seen a few times. This chain uses TRBV30 with TRBJ1-1, with a possible D match to TRBD1 (6 bases). From germline, CDR1 is GTSNPN and CDR2 SVGIG (reference sequence). The CDR3 covers 16 residues. V shed 0 bases and J shed 6 bases, with 20 bases lying between them. CDR3 DNA sequence: TGTGCCTGGAGTGTTTCTAGCGGAGGGGGGAGTTCTGAAGCTTTCTTT. This sequence encodes CAWSVSSGGGSSEAFF.

The chain combines TRBV7-3 with TRBJ2-5, with 9 bases identical to TRBD2. The germline V gene has CDR1 SGHTA and CDR2 FQGTGA. This CDR3 has 14 residues. The V gene end was trimmed by 5 bases and the J gene end by 5 bases; junction bases not matched to a gene: 6. CDR3 in DNA: TGTGCCAGCAGCCCGACTAGCGGTCGGGAGACCCAGTACTTC. Protein sequence: CASSPTSGRETQYF. Combining the CDR3 with reference TRBV7-3 and TRBJ2-5 gives the whole variable domain GAGVSQTPSNKVTEKGKYVELRCDPISGHTALYWYRQSLGQGPEFLIYFQGTGAADDSGLPNDRFFAVRPEGSVSTLKIQRTERGDSAVYLCASSPTSGRETQYFGPGTRLLVL.

This clonotype was seen only a few times. The CDR3 protein is CASRSEVGTEAFF. The CDR3 DNA reads TGTGCCAGCAGATCAGAGGTGGGAACTGAAGCTTTCTTT. The rearrangement joins TRBV6-5 to TRBJ1-1; the D is unclear. With 6 bases removed from V and 5 bases from J, the gap between germline ends came to 13 bases. CDR1 and CDR2 (germline): MNHEY, SVGAGI. This CDR3 is built from 13 residues.

The genes are TRBV10-3 and TRBJ2-2, with 12 bases that match TRBD2. The CDR3 contains 18 residues. Germline-derived CDR1 and CDR2 are ENHRY and SYGVKD. V was clipped by 2 bases and J by 2 bases; unmatched bases: 6. The CDR3 loop reads CAISERSSGRANTGELFF. CDR3 sequence (DNA): TGTGCCATCAGTGAGCGGTCTAGCGGGAGGGCCAACACCGGGGAGCTGTTTTTT.

This clonotype was recorded a few times. The chain joins TRBV6-1 to TRBJ2-5; TRBD1 matches at 10 bases. Germline lookup yields CDR1 MNHNS and CDR2 SASEGT. The J segment lost 1 base and the V segment lost 1 base, leaving 9 bases of the junction unmatched. The CDR3 runs to 18 residues. The CDR3 here is CASSEGRDRGMTQETQYF. In nucleotides, the CDR3 is TGTGCCAGCAGTGAAGGCCGGGACAGGGGAATGACCCAAGAGACCCAGTACTTC.

The chain uses TRBV6-1 and TRBJ2-1; 7 bases agree with TRBD1. CDR3 length equals 16 residues. CDR1 MNHNS and CDR2 SASEGT come from the germline V gene. The J segment lost 6 bases and the V segment lost 4 bases, leaving 12 bases of the junction unmatched. CDR3 DNA: TGTGCCAGCAGTGGGTCAACACAGGGGTCGGGCAATGAGCAGTTCTTC. This codes for CASSGSTQGSGNEQFF.